This is a list of T cell receptor beta chains from one sample in a study of cytotoxic CD8 clonotypes in ibrutinib-treated CLL. Measured with immunoSEQ multiplex PCR; TCRdb has only the in-frame clones, and not every one. The sample holds about 200,000 clones; over 65% are singletons and the top ten take approximately 6.3%. The source was PBMCs, collected after 12 months of ibrutinib treatment. These receptors were collected from a human donor with chronic lymphocytic leukemia. The CDR3 runs from the conserved cysteine through the conserved F or W. A D gene is named only where the DNA matches it firmly. Clone size is given for some rows only: seen once, a few or many times, or a class if the clone is expanded.

v_call	clone_size	d_call	j_call	cdr3_nt	cdr3_aa
TRBV29-1	NA	TRBD1	TRBJ2-3	TGCAGCGTCACATATTTCCGGACAGGGTCGGGGCAGTATTTT	CSVTYFRTGSGQYF
TRBV11-2	NA	NA	TRBJ1-2	TGTGCCAGCAGCAAAAGTCGACAACCCAACTATGGCTACACCTTC	CASSKSRQPNYGYTF
TRBV30	NA	NA	TRBJ2-3	TGTGCCTGGAGTGTTAGTTCAACCACAGATACGCAGTATTTT	CAWSVSSTTDTQYF
TRBV2	NA	NA	TRBJ1-2	TGTGCCAGCAGTGAGGAGGGAGTCTATGGCTACACCTTC	CASSEEGVYGYTF
TRBV4-1	many	TRBD2	TRBJ2-2	TGCGCCAGCAGCCAAGTGCTAGCGGGGAGGGGGGAGCTGTTTTTT	CASSQVLAGRGELFF
TRBV30	NA	NA	TRBJ2-7	TGTGCCTGGAGCGTCTTGGGGACCCACGAGCAGTACTTC	CAWSVLGTHEQYF
TRBV9	NA	TRBD2	TRBJ2-1	TGTGCCAGCAGCCCCGAAGGAGGGGGGACTAGCGTTGAGCAGTTCTTC	CASSPEGGGTSVEQFF
TRBV14	NA	NA	TRBJ1-4	TGTGCCAGCAGCCCGCAGCTCGGTGAAAAACTGTTTTTT	CASSPQLGEKLFF
TRBV5-1	NA	NA	TRBJ2-7	TGCGCCAGCAGCTCCGACGGGACCACCTCCTACGAGCAGTACTTC	CASSSDGTTSYEQYF
TRBV7-3	once	NA	TRBJ1-1	TGTGCCAGCAGCCCCCAGGGACTAGAGAACACTGAAGCTTTCTTT	CASSPQGLENTEAFF
TRBV2	NA	NA	TRBJ1-1	TGTGCCAGCAGTGAAGGGTCAGGGCGACGAGCTGAAGCTTTCTTT	CASSEGSGRRAEAFF
TRBV6-6	NA	NA	TRBJ1-1	TGTGCCAGCAGGAGTGTCACTGAAGCTTTCTTT	CASRSVTEAFF
TRBV7-8	NA	TRBD1	TRBJ2-1	TGTGCCAGCAGCTCTAATACCGGGACAGGGCATGAGCAGTTCTTC	CASSSNTGTGHEQFF
TRBV27	NA	TRBD1	TRBJ1-1	TGTGCCAGCAGTCTACCACGGGACAGAACAACCCGCACTGAAGCTTTCTTT	CASSLPRDRTTRTEAFF
TRBV5-8	NA	TRBD1	TRBJ1-1	TGTGCCAGCAGCTTCGGGACAGGGCTAAGGGACACTGAAGCTTTCTTT	CASSFGTGLRDTEAFF
TRBV7-8	NA	NA	TRBJ2-1	TGTGCCAGCAGCCTATTGACTCCTTACAATGAGCAGTTCTTC	CASSLLTPYNEQFF
TRBV28	NA	TRBD2	TRBJ2-2	TGTGCCTCGGGGGGACCGCGGGAGCTGTTTTTT	CASGGPRELFF
TRBV7-2	NA	NA	TRBJ2-7	TGTGCCAGCAGCCCCGGGGACGGGGGCAAGCACGAGCAGTACTTC	CASSPGDGGKHEQYF
TRBV7-3	NA	TRBD1	TRBJ2-7	TGTGCCAGCAGCCTCGGGACAGGGTACGAGCAGTACTTC	CASSLGTGYEQYF
TRBV10-1	NA	NA	TRBJ1-2	TGCGCCAGCAGTCCGTACTCTAACTATGGCTACACCTTC	CASSPYSNYGYTF
TRBV5-1	NA	NA	TRBJ1-1	TGCGCCAGCAGCTCACCTCTGAACACTGAAGCTTTCTTT	CASSSPLNTEAFF
TRBV27	NA	NA	TRBJ2-5	TGTGCCAGCAGTATCCAAGTGGGGGGGCTGGAGACCCAGTACTTC	CASSIQVGGLETQYF
TRBV5-1	NA	TRBD2	TRBJ2-1	TGCGCCAGCAGCTCTGTAGCGGGAGTGTATGAGCAGTTCTTC	CASSSVAGVYEQFF
TRBV28	few	TRBD1	TRBJ2-3	TGTGCCAGCAGTTTTAAAGTAGCGACAGGGCTTTGGGATACGCAGTATTTT	CASSFKVATGLWDTQYF
TRBV5-1	NA	NA	TRBJ1-6	TGCGCCAGCAGCCTCAAGGCGGGCTCCTATAATTCACCCCTCCACTTT	CASSLKAGSYNSPLHF
TRBV30	NA	TRBD1	TRBJ2-7	TGTGCCTGGAGGGGACAGGCAATAGATGGGCAGTACTTC	CAWRGQAIDGQYF
TRBV18	once	NA	TRBJ1-2	TGTGCCAGCTCACCGTCATACGTCAGCTATGGCTACACCTTC	CASSPSYVSYGYTF
TRBV28	NA	NA	TRBJ2-3	TGTGCCAGCAGCCCCCCCCTATTTTTAGGGACGCAGTATTTT	CASSPPLFLGTQYF
TRBV28	NA	TRBD1	TRBJ1-2	TGTGCCAGCAGTTTAATTGGACAGGGAAGGGCGTATGGCTACACCTTC	CASSLIGQGRAYGYTF
TRBV15	once	TRBD1	TRBJ1-2	TGTGCCACCAGCAGAGGAACAGGGGGCTCTAACTATGGCTACACCTTC	CATSRGTGGSNYGYTF
TRBV13	NA	NA	TRBJ1-4	TGTGCCAGCAGCTTAGGCGGACAGTATAATGAAAAACTGTTTTTT	CASSLGGQYNEKLFF
TRBV4-3	NA	NA	TRBJ2-7	TGCGCCAGCAGCCACACCAGGGGCTCCTACGAGCAGTACTTC	CASSHTRGSYEQYF
TRBV7-2	few	TRBD1	TRBJ1-2	TGTGCCAGCAGCTTACAGGGGGCTCCCAACTATGGCTACACCTTC	CASSLQGAPNYGYTF
TRBV5-1	NA	NA	TRBJ2-3	TGCGCCAGTACCTCCGGGGGAAGTGAGGGTACGCAGTATTTT	CASTSGGSEGTQYF
TRBV4-3	once	NA	TRBJ2-1	TGCGCCAGCAGCCATACTGGGGGGACCTACAATGAGCAGTTCTTC	CASSHTGGTYNEQFF
TRBV11-2	once	TRBD1	TRBJ2-5	TGTGCCAGCAGCAGGGACAGGCAAGAGACCCAGTACTTC	CASSRDRQETQYF
TRBV5-5	few	NA	TRBJ1-6	TGTGCCAGCAGGTTGGGGCAGGGGATTAATTCACCCCTCCACTTT	CASRLGQGINSPLHF